This TCR beta chain was obtained from a study of esophageal squamous cell carcinoma under preoperative chemotherapy. TCRdb re-derived calls from the PCR reads in MiXCR, one entry per CDR3 protein. Found here are approximately 19,000 distinct CDR3 sequences, approximately 44% of them singletons; the top ten hold around 27%. Stated time point: after preoperative PTX-NDP chemotherapy. The CDR3 runs 19 residues. V was clipped by 2 bases and J by 0 bases; unmatched bases: 7. The germline V gene encodes CDR1 MNHEY and CDR2 SVGAGI. This specimen was taken from a patient given preoperative chemotherapy. The V and J genes are TRBV6-5 and TRBJ2-1, with 13 positions matching TRBD2. The TCR sequence derives from a human donor with esophageal squamous cell carcinoma. The donor label of this sample is uncertain. CDR3 sequence reads: CASSYELAGGPGSYNEQFF. CDR3 DNA: TGTGCCAGCAGTTACGAACTAGCGGGAGGGCCGGGCTCCTACAATGAGCAGTTCTTC.